One and the same sample provided the 23 T cell receptor beta chains below, sequenced in a study of blood T cell repertoires in COVID-19. TCRdb's table, derived via immunoSEQ multiplex PCR, lists solely in-frame clones and lacks some. The repertoire consists of 350,000 or so clones, with more than 70% occurring once and the leading ten covering under 5%. Sequenced sample: peripheral blood. The receptors were gathered from an older woman with COVID-19, enrolled during active disease.

There are a few counts of this clone. The chain joins TRBV18 to TRBJ1-1; D not certain. Deletions cut 7 bases from V and 4 bases from J, with 16 bases between. The CDR3 contains 14 residues. Germline V gene sequence: CDR1 KGHSH, CDR2 LQKENI. CDR3 region: CASLSQVGSTEAFF. As DNA, the CDR3 is TGTGCCAGCTTAAGTCAGGTGGGGAGCACTGAAGCTTTCTTT.

The rearrangement links TRBV19 to TRBJ1-5, with D unclear. This CDR3 contains 16 residues. V gave up 2 bases and J gave up 6 bases, with 17 bases separating them. Germline V CDR1 and CDR2: LNHDA, SQIVND (reference sequence). CDR3 sequence reads: CASSINEFTARQPQHF. As DNA, the CDR3 is TGTGCCAGTAGTATAAACGAGTTCACTGCGCGTCAGCCCCAGCATTTT.

The chain employs TRBV7-9 and TRBJ1-2; 7 bases align to TRBD1. The V segment lost 4 bases and the J segment 1 base; nucleotides outside the gene matches: 9. Germline V gives CDR1 SEHNR, CDR2 FQNEAQ (reference sequence). CDR3 length: 16 amino acids. CDR3 bases: TGTGCCAGCAGCTCTCAAGGTCACAGGGGTAACTATGGCTACACCTTC. This codes for CASSSQGHRGNYGYTF.

This CDR3 is CASSLSGPGNTEAFF. In DNA form, the CDR3 reads TGCGCCAGCAGCTTGTCAGGCCCAGGGAACACTGAAGCTTTCTTT. V gene TRBV5-1 combines with J gene TRBJ1-1, with D uncertain. CDR1 and CDR2 from the germline V gene are SGHRS and YFSETQ. CDR3 size: 15 residues. V was pared by 1 base and J by 1 base, with 11 bases between.

The CDR3 sequence is CASSRGGTTNIQYF. The CDR3, as DNA: TGTGCCAGCAGCCGTGGTGGGACAACAAACATTCAGTACTTC. This chain joins TRBV9 and TRBJ2-4; D is possibly TRBD1 (6 bases). This CDR3 has 14 amino acids. Germline assignment: CDR1 SGDLS and CDR2 YYNGEE. With 4 bases removed from V and 6 bases from J, the gap between germline ends came to 14 bases.

The chain uses TRBV24-1 and TRBJ1-4, with unresolved D. V gave up 6 bases and J gave up 3 bases, with 7 bases separating them. The germline gives CDR1 KGHDR, CDR2 SFDVKD. There are 13 residues in the CDR3. The CDR3 reads CATSRSSNEKLFF. The CDR3 DNA follows: TGTGCCACCAGTAGGAGTTCTAATGAAAAACTGTTTTTT.

To note about this clone: The same CDR3 is also encoded by other DNA sequences in this sample. The chain uses TRBV18 and TRBJ2-5; 7 bases match TRBD1. Germline assignment: CDR1 KGHSH and CDR2 LQKENI. This CDR3 is 13 amino acids long. Trimming removed 5 bases from V and 2 bases from J; junction bases left unmatched: 2. CDR3 amino acids: CASSGGQQETQYF. The CDR3 DNA reads TGTGCCAGCTCAGGGGGACAGCAAGAGACCCAGTACTTC.

This clone has only one observation. The chain combines TRBV2 with TRBJ1-1; TRBD1 agrees at 11 bases. CDR1 SNHLY and CDR2 FYNNEI come from the germline V gene. V lost 6 bases, J lost 3 bases, and 0 bases stayed unmatched. The CDR3 sequence is 13 residues long. The CDR3 sequence: CASRDRGHTEAFF. The DNA for the CDR3 is TGTGCCAGCAGGGACAGGGGGCACACTGAAGCTTTCTTT.

V and J are TRBV7-9 and TRBJ2-5, with 12 bases fitting TRBD2. The germline V gene has CDR1 SEHNR and CDR2 FQNEAQ (reference sequence). The CDR3 is 14 amino acids. The V segment lost 5 bases and the J segment 4 bases; nucleotides outside the gene matches: 2. This chain's CDR3 is CASSLLAGGETQYF. CDR3 DNA sequence: TGTGCCAGCAGCCTACTAGCGGGGGGAGAGACCCAGTACTTC.

CDR3 coding DNA: TGCGCCAGCAGCGGAACGACAGGGGCGGTCAATGGCTACACCTTC. This sequence encodes CASSGTTGAVNGYTF. The chain links TRBV5-1 to TRBJ1-2; 8 bases map to TRBD1. The CDR3 runs to 15 residues. The junction had 11 bases not matched to a gene; V was cut back by 4 bases and J by 6 bases. Germline CDR1 reads SGHRS; CDR2 reads YFSETQ.

V gene TRBV20-1 combines with J gene TRBJ1-2; no definite D call. Germline assignment: CDR1 DFQATT and CDR2 SNEGSKA (reference sequence). V was cut by 3 bases and J by 4 bases, with 12 bases left in between. The CDR3 sequence is 13 residues long. The CDR3 nucleotides read TGCAGTGCTAGTAGTATGGAGCCCTATGGCTACACCTTC. Protein sequence: CSASSMEPYGYTF.

Only one count was recorded for this clone. The genes are TRBV2 and TRBJ1-2; D may be TRBD1 (6 bases). The V gene lost 6 bases and the J gene lost 8 bases, with 22 bases spanning the gap. This CDR3 contains 15 residues. Per the germline V gene, CDR1 is SNHLY and CDR2 is FYNNEI. The CDR3 DNA is TGTGCCAGCAGCGAAATCAGGGACACCTATTGGGGCTACACCTTC. It translates to CASSEIRDTYWGYTF.

This chain joins TRBV6-5 and TRBJ1-2; TRBD1 matches at 9 bases. The V segment lost 3 bases and the J segment 8 bases; nucleotides outside the gene matches: 13. Looked up from germline, CDR1 is MNHEY and CDR2 is SVGAGI. The CDR3 consists of 16 residues. Written as DNA, the CDR3 is TGTGCCAGCAGTTATGAACAGGGGGCGCCCCAAGGCGGCTACACCTTC. It is translated as CASSYEQGAPQGGYTF.

The chain has TRBV30 and TRBJ1-1, with D unresolved. Germline V gene lookup returns CDR1 GTSNPN and CDR2 SVGIG (reference sequence). The CDR3 sequence is 14 residues long. V lost 2 bases and J 6 bases, leaving 16 bases between the germline ends. CDR3: CAWSNFPGAPEAFF. CDR3 nucleotide sequence: TGTGCCTGGAGTAATTTTCCGGGAGCCCCTGAAGCTTTCTTT. The variable domain in full, completed from reference TRBV30 and TRBJ1-1, reads SQTIHQWPATLVQPVGSPLSLECTVEGTSNPNLYWYRQAAGRGLQLLFYSVGIGQISSEVPQNLSASRPQDRQFILSSKKLLLSDSGFYLCAWSNFPGAPEAFFGQGTRLTVV.

The rearrangement uses TRBV6-6 and TRBJ2-2; 8 bases agree with TRBD2. The CDR3 sequence is 14 residues long. The junction had 1 base not matched to a gene; V was cut back by 0 bases and J by 7 bases. CDR1 is MNHNY and CDR2 is SVGAGI in the germline V gene (reference sequence). The CDR3 coding sequence is TGTGCCAGCAGTTACTCGAGCGGGGGCGGGGAGCTGTTTTTT. Residues: CASSYSSGGGELFF.

This clone came up a few times. CDR3 region: CASSPSGYGYTF. The CDR3 bases are TGTGCCAGCAGCCCCTCAGGCTATGGCTACACCTTC. The chain combines TRBV3-1 (or the pseudogene TRBV3-2) with TRBJ1-2, with unresolved D. Trimming cost V 4 bases and J 4 bases, with 7 bases left between them. The CDR3 is 12 residues long. Germline V gene sequence: CDR1 LGHDT, CDR2 YNNKEL (reference sequence).

V gene TRBV6-5 combines with J gene TRBJ1-5; 9 bases are a match to TRBD1. V shed 6 bases, J shed 2 bases, and the junction held 5 bases outside the gene matches. The CDR3 is 15 amino acids. Looked up from germline, CDR1 is MNHEY and CDR2 is SVGAGI. CDR3 loop: CASSRTGEGNQPQHF. Here the CDR3 DNA reads TGTGCCAGCAGCCGGACAGGGGAGGGCAATCAGCCCCAGCATTTT.

The J gene is TRBJ1-5, the V gene TRBV2, with no clear D. V was pared by 0 bases and J by 0 bases, with 6 bases between. The germline V gene encodes CDR1 SNHLY and CDR2 FYNNEI. This CDR3 region has 15 residues. CDR3 sequence (DNA): TGTGCCAGCAGTGAAGCGGGCTTTAGCAATCAGCCCCAGCATTTT. Translated: CASSEAGFSNQPQHF.

The rearrangement uses TRBV5-1 and TRBJ2-6; D is perhaps TRBD2 (5 bases). The germline V gene encodes CDR1 SGHRS and CDR2 YFSETQ. The CDR3 runs 13 residues. The ends were cut back, 4 bases at V and 8 bases at J, with 10 bases in the middle. The CDR3 region has the DNA TGCGCCAGCAGCCCGAGGGAGTCCAACGTCCTGACTTTC. This gives the protein CASSPRESNVLTF.

The chain uses TRBV28 and TRBJ1-2; D gene ambiguous. The CDR3 length is 16 residues. Germline V gene sequence: CDR1 MDHEN, CDR2 SYDVKM. The V end lost 2 bases, the J end lost 2 bases, and 15 bases lay between the germline ends. The CDR3 DNA sequence: TGTGCCAGCAGTTTAACCCCCCTGCAGGAAAACTATGGCTACACCTTC. Its protein product is CASSLTPLQENYGYTF.

This clone was counted once. The chain has TRBV7-2 and TRBJ1-5; D is possibly TRBD1 (6 bases). Trimming shortened V by 5 bases and J by 0 bases, and 11 bases separated the two germline ends. The CDR3 length is 15 residues. Germline V gene lookup returns CDR1 SGHTA and CDR2 FQGNSA. This CDR3 is CASSLDRYSNQPQHF. For the CDR3, the DNA is TGTGCCAGCAGCCTTGACAGGTATAGCAATCAGCCCCAGCATTTT.

The V gene is TRBV5-1, the J gene TRBJ1-2; 8 bases fit TRBD1. Germline V gene sequence: CDR1 SGHRS, CDR2 YFSETQ. CDR3 length: 16 amino acids. Trimming removed 3 bases from V and 1 base from J; junction bases left unmatched: 8. CDR3 sequence reads: CASSSGQGRLNYGYTF. In nucleotides, the CDR3 is TGCGCCAGCAGCTCCGGACAGGGCCGCCTTAACTATGGCTACACCTTC. Supplemented by reference TRBV5-1 and TRBJ1-2, the full variable domain reads KAGVTQTPRYLIKTRGQQVTLSCSPISGHRSVSWYQQTPGQGLQFLFEYFSETQRNKGNFPGRFSGRQFSNSRSEMNVSTLELGDSALYLCASSSGQGRLNYGYTFGSGTRLTVV.

The chain carries TRBV30 and TRBJ1-2, with D perhaps TRBD1 (5 bases). V was shortened by 4 bases and J by 2 bases, with 14 bases between the two germline ends. CDR3 length equals 14 residues. Per the germline V gene, CDR1 is GTSNPN and CDR2 is SVGIG (reference sequence). The chain's CDR3 is CAWNWGRQNYGYTF. Here the CDR3 DNA reads TGTGCCTGGAACTGGGGCCGGCAAAACTATGGCTACACCTTC. Based on the CDR3 plus reference TRBV30 and TRBJ1-2, the full variable domain is SQTIHQWPATLVQPVGSPLSLECTVEGTSNPNLYWYRQAAGRGLQLLFYSVGIGQISSEVPQNLSASRPQDRQFILSSKKLLLSDSGFYLCAWNWGRQNYGYTFGSGTRLTVV.